The entry that follows covers one T cell receptor beta chain sequence. Data came from immunoSEQ multiplex PCR; TCRdb stores just in-frame clones and leaves some out. The sample holds about 120,000 clones, 60% to 80% seen once. Germline V gives CDR1 LNHDA, CDR2 SQIVND (reference sequence). The CDR3 runs 13 residues. The V end lost 11 bases, the J end lost 6 bases, and 17 bases lay between the germline ends. This record comes from a study of blood T cell repertoires in COVID-19. Across the whole study: PBMCs, B-cell-depleted T cells, or T cells were the source of the cDNA or gDNA that made up the material.

The TCR originated in a man aged 60-69 years with acute or convalescent COVID-19. The source material was peripheral blood. The chain recombines TRBV19 with TRBJ1-5; maybe TRBD1 (5 bases). CDR3 loop: CAGRRGWGQPQHF. CDR3 in DNA: TGTGCCGGCCGACGGGGGTGGGGTCAGCCCCAGCATTTT.